This T cell receptor (beta chain) was identified in a study of cytomegalovirus exposure and HLA in healthy donors. The germline V gene has CDR1 SNHLY and CDR2 FYNNEI. The CDR3 runs to 15 residues. V was pared by 3 bases and J by 3 bases, with 12 bases between. The PCR employed 60 Vbeta primers together with 13 Jbeta primers. Assay used: immunoSEQ multiplex PCR; TCRdb lists only in-frame clones, some missing. Among 150,000 or so clones listed, about four fifths were seen once. This clonotype was sampled from a male donor in good health and CMV-seropositive. Sequenced sample: PBMCs. The chain carries TRBV2 and TRBJ1-5, with D perhaps matching TRBD1 (6 bases). The CDR3 nucleotides are TGTGCCAGCAGTGAGTGGACAGCCGCCAATCAGCCCCAGCATTTT. Protein sequence: CASSEWTAANQPQHF.